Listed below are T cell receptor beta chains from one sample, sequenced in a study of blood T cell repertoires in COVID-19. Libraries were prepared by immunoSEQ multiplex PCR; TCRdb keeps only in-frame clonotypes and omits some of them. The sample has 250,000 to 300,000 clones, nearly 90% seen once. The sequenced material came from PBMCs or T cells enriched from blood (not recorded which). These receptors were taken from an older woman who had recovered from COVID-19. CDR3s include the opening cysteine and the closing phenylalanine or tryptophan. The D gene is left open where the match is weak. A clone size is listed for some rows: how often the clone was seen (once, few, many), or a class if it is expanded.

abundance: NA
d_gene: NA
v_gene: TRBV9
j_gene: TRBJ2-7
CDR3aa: CASSVGLGYEQYF
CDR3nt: TGTGCCAGCAGCGTTGGACTGGGCTACGAGCAGTACTTC

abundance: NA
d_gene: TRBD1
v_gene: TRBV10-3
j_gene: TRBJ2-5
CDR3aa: CAIKTGPRETQYF
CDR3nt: TGTGCCATCAAGACAGGGCCTCGGGAGACCCAGTACTTC

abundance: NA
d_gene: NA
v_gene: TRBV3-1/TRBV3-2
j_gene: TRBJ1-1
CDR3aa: CASSHGSLRRTEAFF
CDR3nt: TGTGCCAGCAGCCACGGGTCACTCCGGAGGACTGAAGCTTTCTTT

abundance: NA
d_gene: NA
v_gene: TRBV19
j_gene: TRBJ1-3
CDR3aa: CASSKSRQAHSGNTIYF
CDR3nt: TGTGCCAGTAGTAAGAGCCGACAGGCGCACTCTGGAAACACCATATATTTT

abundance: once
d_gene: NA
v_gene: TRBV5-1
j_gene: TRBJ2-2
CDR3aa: CASSLGTANTGELFF
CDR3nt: TGCGCCAGCAGCCTCGGGACTGCGAACACCGGGGAGCTGTTTTTT

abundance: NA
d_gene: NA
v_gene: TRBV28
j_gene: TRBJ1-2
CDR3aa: CASSLYLLDGYTF
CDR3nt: TGTGCCAGCAGTTTGTATCTTCTAGATGGCTACACCTTC

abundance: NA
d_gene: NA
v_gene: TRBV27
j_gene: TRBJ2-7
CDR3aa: CASSQGPRGGSEQYF
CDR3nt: TGTGCCAGCAGTCAAGGGCCCAGGGGCGGTAGCGAGCAGTACTTC

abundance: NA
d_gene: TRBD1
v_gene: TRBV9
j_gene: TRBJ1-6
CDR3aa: CASSLGPGTGKSPLHF
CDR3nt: TGTGCCAGCAGCCTCGGCCCCGGGACAGGGAAATCACCCCTCCACTTT

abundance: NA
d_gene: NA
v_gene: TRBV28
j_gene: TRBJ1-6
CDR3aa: CASKNRPYGSPLHF
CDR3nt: TGTGCCAGCAAAAACAGGCCCTACGGTTCACCCCTCCACTTT

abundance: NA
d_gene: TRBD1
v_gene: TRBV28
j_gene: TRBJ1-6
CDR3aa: CASSTGQGYNSPLHF
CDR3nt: TGTGCCAGCAGTACCGGACAGGGGTATAATTCACCCCTCCACTTT

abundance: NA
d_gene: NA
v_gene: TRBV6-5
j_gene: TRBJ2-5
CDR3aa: CASSLDSRETQYF
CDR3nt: TGTGCCAGCAGTTTGGACTCACGAGAGACCCAGTACTTC

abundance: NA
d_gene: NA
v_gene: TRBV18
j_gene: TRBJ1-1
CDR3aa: CASSGGFNTEAFF
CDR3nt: TGTGCCAGCTCTGGAGGATTTAACACTGAAGCTTTCTTT

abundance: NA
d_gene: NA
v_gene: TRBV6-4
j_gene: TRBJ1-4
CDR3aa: CASSATPGEKLFF
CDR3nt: TGTGCCAGCAGTGCAACGCCGGGTGAAAAACTGTTTTTT

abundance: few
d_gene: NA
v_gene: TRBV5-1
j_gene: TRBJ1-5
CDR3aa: CASSPAGVSNQPQHF
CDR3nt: TGCGCCAGCAGCCCCGCCGGAGTGAGTAATCAGCCCCAGCATTTT

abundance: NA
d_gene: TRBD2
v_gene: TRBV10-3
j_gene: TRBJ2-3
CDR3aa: CAISWEGSTDTQYF
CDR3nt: TGTGCCATCTCCTGGGAGGGGTCCACAGATACGCAGTATTTT

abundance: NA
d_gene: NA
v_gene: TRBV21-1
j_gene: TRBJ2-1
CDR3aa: CASSTRLVSYEQFF
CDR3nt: TGTGCCAGCAGCACACGACTAGTCAGCTATGAGCAGTTCTTC

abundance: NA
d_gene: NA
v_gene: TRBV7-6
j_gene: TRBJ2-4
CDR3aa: CASSPGTANIQYF
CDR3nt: TGTGCCAGCAGCCCTGGGACTGCAAACATTCAGTACTTC

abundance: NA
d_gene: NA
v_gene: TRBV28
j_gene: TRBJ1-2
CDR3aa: CASRTGGESGVNYGYTF
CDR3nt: TGTGCCAGCAGAACTGGGGGGGAAAGCGGCGTTAACTATGGCTACACCTTC

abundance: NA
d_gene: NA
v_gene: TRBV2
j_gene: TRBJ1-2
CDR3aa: CASSVQGLANYGYTF
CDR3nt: TGTGCCAGCAGTGTTCAGGGTTTGGCTAACTATGGCTACACCTTC

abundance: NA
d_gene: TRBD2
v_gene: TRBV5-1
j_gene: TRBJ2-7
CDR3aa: CASSPRGAGDEQYF
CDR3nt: TGCGCCAGCAGCCCTAGAGGTGCGGGAGATGAGCAGTACTTC

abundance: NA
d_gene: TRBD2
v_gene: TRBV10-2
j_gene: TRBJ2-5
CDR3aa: CASSEVASGQETQYF
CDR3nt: TGCGCCAGCAGTGAGGTCGCTAGCGGGCAAGAGACCCAGTACTTC

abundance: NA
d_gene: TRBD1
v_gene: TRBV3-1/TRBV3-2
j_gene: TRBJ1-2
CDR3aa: CASSQRDRVYGYTF
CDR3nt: TGTGCCAGCAGCCAAAGGGACAGGGTCTATGGCTACACCTTC

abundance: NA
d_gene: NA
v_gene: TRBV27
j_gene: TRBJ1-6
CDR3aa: CASTLVYPGSPLHF
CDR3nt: TGTGCCAGCACCCTTGTTTATCCGGGGTCACCCCTCCACTTT

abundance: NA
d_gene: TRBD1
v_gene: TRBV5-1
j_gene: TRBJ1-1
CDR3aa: CASSSTQGYTEAFF
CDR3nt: TGCGCCAGCAGCTCGACACAGGGGTACACTGAAGCTTTCTTT

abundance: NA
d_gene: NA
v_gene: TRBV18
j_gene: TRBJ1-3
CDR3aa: CASSPESGGLSGNTIYF
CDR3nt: TGTGCCAGCTCACCGGAGTCGGGGGGCCTCTCTGGAAACACCATATATTTT

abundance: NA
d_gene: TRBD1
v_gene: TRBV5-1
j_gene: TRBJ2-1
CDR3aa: CASSSRQGVPNEQFF
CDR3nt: TGCGCCAGCAGCTCCCGACAGGGGGTCCCCAATGAGCAGTTCTTC

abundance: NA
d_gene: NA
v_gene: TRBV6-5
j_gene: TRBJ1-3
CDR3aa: CASSSGLTGNTIYF
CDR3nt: TGTGCCAGCAGTTCAGGGTTGACTGGAAACACCATATATTTT

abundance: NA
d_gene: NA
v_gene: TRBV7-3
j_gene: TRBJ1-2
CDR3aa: CASSLGAGLTF
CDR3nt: TGTGCCAGCAGCTTAGGGGCAGGTCTCACCTTC

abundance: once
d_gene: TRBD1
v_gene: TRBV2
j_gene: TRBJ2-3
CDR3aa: CASSAGTAELPTQYF
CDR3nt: TGTGCCAGCAGCGCCGGGACAGCCGAACTCCCTACGCAGTATTTT

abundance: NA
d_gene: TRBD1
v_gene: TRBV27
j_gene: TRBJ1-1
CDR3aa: CASSLYRGRGSPEAFF
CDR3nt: TGTGCCAGCAGTTTATACAGGGGGCGCGGGTCCCCTGAAGCTTTCTTT

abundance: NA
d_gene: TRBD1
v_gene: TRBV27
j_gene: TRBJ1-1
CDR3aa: CASSFSWTGGEAFF
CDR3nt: TGTGCCAGCAGTTTTTCCTGGACAGGAGGGGAAGCTTTCTTT

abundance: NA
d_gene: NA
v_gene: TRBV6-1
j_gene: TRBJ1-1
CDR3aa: CASSEGGGRPMNTEAFF
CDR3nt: TGTGCCAGCAGTGAAGGGGGAGGCAGACCCATGAACACTGAAGCTTTCTTT

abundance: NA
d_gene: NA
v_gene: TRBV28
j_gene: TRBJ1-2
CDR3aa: CASSFQTSPGGYTF
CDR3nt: TGTGCCAGCAGTTTCCAGACATCACCTGGTGGCTACACCTTC

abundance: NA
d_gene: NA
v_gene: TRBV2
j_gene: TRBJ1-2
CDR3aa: CASRPSGLNYGYTF
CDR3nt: TGTGCCAGCAGGCCGTCGGGTCTTAACTATGGCTACACCTTC

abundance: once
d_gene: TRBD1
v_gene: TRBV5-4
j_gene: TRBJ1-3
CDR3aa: CASSRAGTGPSFSGNTIYF
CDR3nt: TGTGCCAGCAGCCGAGCCGGGACAGGGCCCTCTTTTTCCGGAAACACCATATATTTT

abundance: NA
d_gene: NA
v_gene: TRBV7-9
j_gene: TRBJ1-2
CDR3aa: CASSLGATNYGYTF
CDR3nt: TGTGCCAGCAGCTTAGGGGCGACAAACTATGGCTACACCTTC

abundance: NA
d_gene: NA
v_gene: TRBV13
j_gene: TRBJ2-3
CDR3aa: CASSSRRVPDTQYF
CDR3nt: TGTGCCAGCAGCTCAAGGAGGGTTCCAGATACGCAGTATTTT

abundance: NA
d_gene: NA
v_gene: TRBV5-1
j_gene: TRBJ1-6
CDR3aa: CASSSTDSPLHF
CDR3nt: TGCGCCAGCAGCTCGACAGATTCACCCCTCCACTTT

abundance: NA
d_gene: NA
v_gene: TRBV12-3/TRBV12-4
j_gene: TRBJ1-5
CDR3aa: CASTADAYQPQHF
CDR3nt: TGTGCCAGCACCGCGGATGCGTATCAGCCCCAGCATTTT

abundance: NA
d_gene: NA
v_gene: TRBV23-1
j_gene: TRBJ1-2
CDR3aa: CASTGRRNYGYTF
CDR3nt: TGCGCCAGCACGGGAAGACGAAATTATGGCTACACCTTC

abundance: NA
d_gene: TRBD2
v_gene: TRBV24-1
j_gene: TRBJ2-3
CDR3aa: CATSDPATSRDSSTDTQYF
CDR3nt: TGTGCCACCAGTGACCCTGCGACTAGCAGGGACTCTAGCACAGATACGCAGTATTTT